This TCR beta chain is drawn from a study of T cells after yellow fever vaccination. TCRdb recomputed calls from the 5' RACE reads with MiXCR, one row per CDR3 protein. The table has around 100,000 distinct CDR3 sequences, roughly 5.8% seen once. The CDR3 runs 15 residues. The germline V and J ends were trimmed by 3 bases and 3 bases, with 10 bases remaining between them. Germline CDR1 SGDLS, CDR2 YYNGEE. In its sample, this clonotype was seen a few times. Here the sequenced sample was CD8+ T cells sorted from PBMCs, taken 10 days after the yellow fever booster vaccination. This TCR derives from a man between 18 and 29 years old who received the YFV17D yellow fever vaccine. V usage is TRBV9 and J usage is TRBJ1-6, with D tentatively TRBD1 (6 bases). The CDR3: CASSGQGSYNSPLHF. The CDR3 region has the DNA TGTGCCAGCAGCGGCCAGGGGAGCTATAATTCACCCCTCCACTTT.